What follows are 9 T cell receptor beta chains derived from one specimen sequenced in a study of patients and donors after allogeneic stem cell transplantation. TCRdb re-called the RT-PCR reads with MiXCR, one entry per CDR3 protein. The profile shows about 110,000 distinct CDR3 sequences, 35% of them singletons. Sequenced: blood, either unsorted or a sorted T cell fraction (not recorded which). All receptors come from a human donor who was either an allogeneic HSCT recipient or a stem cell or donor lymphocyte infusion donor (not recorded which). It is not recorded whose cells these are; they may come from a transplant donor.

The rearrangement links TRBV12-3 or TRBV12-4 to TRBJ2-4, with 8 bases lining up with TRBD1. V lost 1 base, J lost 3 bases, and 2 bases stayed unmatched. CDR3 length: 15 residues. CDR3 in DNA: TGTGCCAGCAGTTTAGGACAGGGGAACAAAAACATTCAGTACTTC. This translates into CASSLGQGNKNIQYF.

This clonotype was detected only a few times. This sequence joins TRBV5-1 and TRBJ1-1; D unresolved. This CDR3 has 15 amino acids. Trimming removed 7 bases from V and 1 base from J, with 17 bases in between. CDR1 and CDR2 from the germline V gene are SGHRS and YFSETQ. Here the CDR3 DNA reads TGCGCCAGCCGCCTAGGTGGCAGAGGGAACACTGAAGCTTTCTTT. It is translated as CASRLGGRGNTEAFF.

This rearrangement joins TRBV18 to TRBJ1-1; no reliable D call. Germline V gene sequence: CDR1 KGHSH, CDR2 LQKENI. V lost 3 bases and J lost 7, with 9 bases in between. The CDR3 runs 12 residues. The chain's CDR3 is CASSPAGIEAFF. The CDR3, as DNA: TGTGCCAGCTCACCGGCCGGGATTGAAGCTTTCTTT.

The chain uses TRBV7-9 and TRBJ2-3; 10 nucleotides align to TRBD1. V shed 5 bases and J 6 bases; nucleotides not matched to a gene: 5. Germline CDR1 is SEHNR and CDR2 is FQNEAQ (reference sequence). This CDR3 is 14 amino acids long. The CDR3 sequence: CASSRRQGADTQYF. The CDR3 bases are TGTGCCAGCAGCAGGAGACAGGGGGCTGATACGCAGTATTTT.

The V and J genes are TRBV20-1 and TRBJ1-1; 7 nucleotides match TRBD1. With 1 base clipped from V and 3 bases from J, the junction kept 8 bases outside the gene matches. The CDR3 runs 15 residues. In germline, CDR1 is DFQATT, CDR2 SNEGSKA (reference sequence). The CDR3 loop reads CSARGGQAMDTEAFF. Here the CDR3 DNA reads TGCAGTGCTAGAGGCGGACAGGCCATGGACACTGAAGCTTTCTTT.

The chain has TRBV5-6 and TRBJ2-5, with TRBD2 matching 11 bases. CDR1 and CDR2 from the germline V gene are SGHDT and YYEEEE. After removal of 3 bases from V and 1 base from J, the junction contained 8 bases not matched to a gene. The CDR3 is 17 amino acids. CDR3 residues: CASSSLGTSGIQETQYF. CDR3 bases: TGTGCCAGCAGCTCTCTAGGGACTAGCGGAATCCAAGAGACCCAGTACTTC. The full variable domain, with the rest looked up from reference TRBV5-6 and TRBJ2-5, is DAGVTQSPTHLIKTRGQQVTLRCSPKSGHDTVSWYQQALGQGPQFIFQYYEEEERQRGNFPDRFSGHQFPNYSSELNVNALLLGDSALYLCASSSLGTSGIQETQYFGPGTRLLVL.

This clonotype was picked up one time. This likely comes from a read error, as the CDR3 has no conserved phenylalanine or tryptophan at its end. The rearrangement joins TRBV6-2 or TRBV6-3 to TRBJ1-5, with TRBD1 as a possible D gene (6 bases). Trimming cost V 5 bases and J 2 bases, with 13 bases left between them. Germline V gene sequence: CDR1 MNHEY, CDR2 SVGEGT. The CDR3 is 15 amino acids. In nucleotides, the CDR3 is TGTGCCAGCAGTAACGGGGGCCCGGGCAATCAGCCCCAGCATATT. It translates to CASSNGGPGNQPQHI.

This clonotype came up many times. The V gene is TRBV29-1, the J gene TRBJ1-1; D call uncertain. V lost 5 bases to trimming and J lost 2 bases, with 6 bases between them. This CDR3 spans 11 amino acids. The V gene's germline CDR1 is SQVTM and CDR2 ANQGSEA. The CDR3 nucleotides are TGCAGCGTTCAGGTAAACACTGAAGCTTTCTTT. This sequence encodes CSVQVNTEAFF. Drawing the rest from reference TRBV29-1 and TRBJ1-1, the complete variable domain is SAVISQKPSRDICQRGTSLTIQCQVDSQVTMMFWYRQQPGQSLTLIATANQGSEATYESGFVIDKFPISRPNLTFSTLTVSNMSPEDSSIYLCSVQVNTEAFFGQGTRLTVV.

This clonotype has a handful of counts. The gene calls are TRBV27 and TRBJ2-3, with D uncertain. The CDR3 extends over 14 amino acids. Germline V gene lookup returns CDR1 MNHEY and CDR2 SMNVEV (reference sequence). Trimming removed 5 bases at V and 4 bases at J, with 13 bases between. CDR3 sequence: CASSPRWMADTQYF. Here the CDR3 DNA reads TGTGCCAGCAGTCCCCGTTGGATGGCAGATACGCAGTATTTT.